Presented here are 12 T cell receptor beta chains from one specimen sequenced in a study of blood T cell repertoires in COVID-19. Here immunoSEQ multiplex PCR was the method, and the copy in TCRdb shows in-frame clones only, minus some. The sample records 200,000 or so clones, 80% to 90% being singletons. The material sequenced was PBMCs or T cells enriched from blood (not recorded which). These receptors were collected from a woman aged 18-29 years in a cohort exposed to, infected with or recovered from COVID-19 (not recorded which).

This rearrangement joins TRBV7-3 to TRBJ2-1; TRBD2 agrees at 16 bases. The CDR3 is made up of 17 amino acids. Germline V CDR1 and CDR2: SGHTA, FQGTGA. The junction had 5 bases not matched to a gene; V was cut back by 5 bases and J by 4 bases. CDR3 nucleotide sequence: TGTGCCAGCAGCCCGGGACTAGCGGGAGGGATTTACAATGAGCAGTTCTTC. It specifies CASSPGLAGGIYNEQFF.

The chain carries TRBV18 and TRBJ2-1, with TRBD2 matching over 13 bases. The CDR3 length is 15 residues. V trimming: 6 bases; J trimming: 8 bases; junction bases outside the gene matches: 7. Germline loops: CDR1 KGHSH, CDR2 LQKENI. The CDR3 region has the DNA TGTGCCAGCTCGGATGGGACTAGCGGGGTGGATGAGCAGTTCTTC. Translated, it gives CASSDGTSGVDEQFF.

The V and J genes are TRBV5-5 and TRBJ2-1; 9 bases match TRBD1. The V gene end was trimmed by 0 bases and the J gene end by 5 bases; junction bases not matched to a gene: 6. In germline, CDR1 is SGHKS, CDR2 YYEKEE (reference sequence). The CDR3 has 16 amino acids. CDR3 sequence reads: CASSLEVGQGNNEQFF. CDR3 nucleotide sequence: TGTGCCAGCAGCTTGGAAGTGGGACAGGGCAACAATGAGCAGTTCTTC.

The chain links TRBV3-1 (or the pseudogene TRBV3-2) to TRBJ2-1, with a weak D call TRBD2 (5 bases). CDR3 size: 14 residues. The V gene lost 0 bases and the J gene lost 9 bases, with 12 bases spanning the gap. Germline lookup yields CDR1 LGHDT and CDR2 YNNKEL (reference sequence). CDR3 DNA: TGTGCCAGCAGCCAAGAGCTAGCCGCCGGTGAGCAGTTCTTC. Translating it yields CASSQELAAGEQFF.

The chain couples TRBV3-1 (or the pseudogene TRBV3-2) to TRBJ2-5; 7 bases are shared with TRBD1. The ends lost 2 bases at V and 9 bases at J; junction bases unmatched: 9. Germline CDR1 and CDR2: LGHDT and YNNKEL (reference sequence). The CDR3 loop spans 14 amino acids. In DNA, the CDR3 is TGTGCCAGCAGCCAAAGCGGACAGGCCATGGCCCAGTACTTC. Its protein product is CASSQSGQAMAQYF.

In nucleotides, the CDR3 is TGTGCCAGCAGTGTGGGGGCAGGCCCCTACGAGCAGTACTTC. Translated: CASSVGAGPYEQYF. This chain links TRBV2 with TRBJ2-7; D might be TRBD1 (6 bases). This CDR3 is 14 amino acids long. The V and J ends lost 4 bases and 2 bases respectively, with 12 bases between them. Germline V gene data show CDR1 as SNHLY and CDR2 as FYNNEI. Full variable domain (missing parts from reference TRBV2 and TRBJ2-7): EPEVTQTPSHQVTQMGQEVILRCVPISNHLYFYWYRQILGQKVEFLVSFYNNEISEKSEIFDDQFSVERPDGSNFTLKIRSTKLEDSAMYFCASSVGAGPYEQYFGPGTRLTVT.

V gene TRBV6-5 combines with J gene TRBJ2-7; 9 positions match TRBD1. This CDR3 region has 15 residues. Germline values: CDR1 MNHEY, CDR2 SVGAGI. With V trimmed by 7 bases and J by 2 bases, 9 bases remained unmatched. CDR3 coding DNA: TGTGCCAGCACCCGGGACAGGGCATTTACCTACGAGCAGTACTTC. Translated: CASTRDRAFTYEQYF.

Comments on this clone: Other DNA sequences in this sample translate to the same CDR3. The chain is built from TRBV5-1 and TRBJ1-1; no reliable D call. Trimming pared 0 bases from V and 0 bases from J, leaving 3 bases between. This CDR3 has 13 amino acids. CDR1 and CDR2 (germline): SGHRS, YFSETQ. CDR3 DNA sequence: TGCGCCAGCAGCTTGGCCGTGAACACTGAAGCTTTCTTT. Amino acids: CASSLAVNTEAFF.

This clone occurred once. The rearrangement uses TRBV2 and TRBJ2-5; 16 bases agree with TRBD2. The CDR3 runs 18 residues. V trimming: 3 bases; J trimming: 4 bases; junction bases outside the gene matches: 8. Germline assignment: CDR1 SNHLY and CDR2 FYNNEI. The CDR3 sequence: CASSDPGTSGGDGETQYF. Here the CDR3 DNA reads TGTGCCAGCAGTGATCCAGGGACTAGCGGGGGGGATGGAGAGACCCAGTACTTC.

The chain carries TRBV5-1 and TRBJ1-1; D gene unclear. Germline-derived CDR1 and CDR2 are SGHRS and YFSETQ. The V end lost 3 bases, the J end lost 0 bases, and 6 bases lay between the germline ends. The CDR3 contains 13 residues. The DNA for the CDR3 is TGCGCCAGCAGCTCCGCAGTGAACACTGAAGCTTTCTTT. The encoded protein is CASSSAVNTEAFF.

This chain joins TRBV6-1 and TRBJ2-7; no clear D. With 1 base removed from V and 3 bases from J, the gap between germline ends came to 13 bases. Germline V CDR1 and CDR2: MNHNS, SASEGT. The CDR3 is 15 residues long. The CDR3 coding sequence is TGTGCCAGCAGTGAAGTTGGCAGAACCTTCTACGAGCAGTACTTC. It translates to CASSEVGRTFYEQYF.

CDR3 in amino acids: CASSLDRPTGELFF. The CDR3 coding sequence is TGTGCCAGCAGCTTGGACAGGCCTACCGGGGAGCTGTTTTTT. This chain uses TRBV11-2 with TRBJ2-2; 7 nucleotides match TRBD1. Trimming removed 3 bases from V and 5 bases from J; junction bases left unmatched: 3. Germline values: CDR1 SGHAT, CDR2 FQNNGV. The CDR3 has 14 residues.